What follows are 5 T cell receptor beta chains derived from one specimen sequenced in a study of T-cell memory formation after mild COVID-19. One entry per CDR3 protein, called by TCRdb with MiXCR from the 5' RACE reads. The table records hundreds of thousands of distinct CDR3 sequences, around a sixth of them present only once. What was sequenced was PBMCs or a T cell subset sorted from them (not recorded which). The receptors shown here come from an adult woman who had mild COVID-19 (a few samples of this study predate the infection). Cell type and time point are not known.

V gene TRBV4-2 combines with J gene TRBJ1-1; 7 nucleotides match TRBD1. The germline CDR1 and CDR2 sequences are LGHNA and YNFKEQ. The CDR3 totals 17 residues. After removal of 1 base from V and 4 bases from J, the junction contained 12 bases not matched to a gene. CDR3 in amino acids: CASSQGSGGNVATEAFF. As DNA, the CDR3 is TGTGCCAGCAGCCAAGGATCAGGGGGGAATGTTGCCACTGAAGCTTTCTTT.

There are many counts of this clonotype. Here the CDR3 reads CASSPPGSREQYF. The CDR3 coding sequence is TGTGCCAGCAGCCCGCCAGGCTCCCGGGAGCAGTACTTC. The chain couples TRBV3-1 to TRBJ2-7; D is uncertain. Per germline, CDR1 LGHDT and CDR2 YNNKEL (reference sequence). Trimming removed 4 bases from V and 7 bases from J, with 14 bases in between. The CDR3 consists of 13 residues.

The chain links TRBV6-1 to TRBJ2-3, with D tentatively TRBD1 or TRBD2 (5 bases each). V lost 7 bases and J lost 1, with 15 bases in between. There are 15 residues in the CDR3. Germline values: CDR1 MNHNS, CDR2 SASEGT. CDR3 bases: TGTGCCAGCATGCCCCTTGGGGGTGGCACAGATACGCAGTATTTT. Translating it yields CASMPLGGGTDTQYF.

This sequence joins TRBV27 and TRBJ1-2, with 12 bases identical to TRBD1. The ends lost 0 bases at V and 5 bases at J; junction bases unmatched: 7. There are 17 residues in the CDR3. Germline values: CDR1 MNHEY, CDR2 SMNVEV (reference sequence). DNA of the CDR3: TGTGCCAGCAGTTTATCTCTCGGGACAGGGGGCTGGTATGGCTACACCTTC. Translating it yields CASSLSLGTGGWYGYTF.

This chain joins TRBV20-1 and TRBJ2-2; 9 bases match TRBD1. V shed 0 bases, J shed 2 bases, and the junction held 7 bases outside the gene matches. Germline CDR1 and CDR2: DFQATT and SNEGSKA (reference sequence). This CDR3 contains 17 residues. CDR3 in amino acids: CSARDAGQGFNTGELFF. The CDR3 DNA reads as TGCAGTGCTAGAGATGCCGGACAGGGGTTTAACACCGGGGAGCTGTTTTTT.